The 17 T cell receptor beta chains listed next were all sequenced from one sample in a study of blood T cell repertoires in COVID-19. Some clones are missing from TCRdb's copy, which holds only in-frame ones; the method was immunoSEQ multiplex PCR. The table lists tens of thousands of clones, approximately 82% of them singletons. Sequencing input: peripheral blood. The receptors come from a human donor in a cohort sampled during active COVID-19.

V and J are TRBV6-5 and TRBJ2-7; 11 bases are a match to TRBD1. The CDR3 is 15 amino acids. Germline V lookup: CDR1 MNHEY, CDR2 SVGAGI. Trimming at V came to 5 bases and at J to 5 bases, leaving 8 bases not matched to a gene. The CDR3 spells CASSRMGQGVDEQYF. The CDR3 bases are TGTGCCAGCAGTCGCATGGGACAGGGGGTCGACGAGCAGTACTTC.

This chain joins TRBV19 and TRBJ2-1; the match to TRBD2 covers 14 bases. With 6 bases clipped from V and 0 bases from J, the junction kept 19 bases outside the gene matches. The CDR3 consists of 22 residues. Germline CDR1 is LNHDA and CDR2 is SQIVND (reference sequence). The CDR3 DNA is TGTGCCAGTAGGCCCCAATCCCTCGGGACTAGCGGGGGCCCGAGCTCCTACAATGAGCAGTTCTTC. It specifies CASRPQSLGTSGGPSSYNEQFF.

The chain joins TRBV27 to TRBJ2-7; D is possibly TRBD1 (6 bases). Trimming shortened V by 8 bases and J by 0 bases, and 14 bases separated the two germline ends. The CDR3 is made up of 14 amino acids. Germline values: CDR1 MNHEY, CDR2 SMNVEV (reference sequence). CDR3 in DNA: TGTGCCAGCCGAACAGGGCTCAACTCCTACGAGCAGTACTTC. Translation gives CASRTGLNSYEQYF.

As concerns this clone: The sample carries other DNA sequences with the same CDR3. This chain joins TRBV5-1 and TRBJ2-3, with 7 nucleotides matching TRBD1. V dropped 7 bases and J dropped 5; count of bases not matched to a gene: 10. Germline-derived CDR1 and CDR2 are SGHRS and YFSETQ. CDR3 length equals 14 residues. The CDR3 bases are TGCGCCAGCCAAGGGAGAGGGGGCGAAGATACGCAGTATTTT. This translates into CASQGRGGEDTQYF.

CDR3 coding DNA: TGTGCCAGCAGCTTAGGGAGTAGCGGGGGCACCGGGGAGCTGTTTTTT. Amino acids: CASSLGSSGGTGELFF. This sequence joins TRBV7-6 and TRBJ2-2; TRBD2 aligns across 9 bases. The CDR3 loop spans 16 amino acids. The ends lost 1 base at V and 4 bases at J; junction bases unmatched: 4. The germline V gene encodes CDR1 SGHVS and CDR2 FNYEAQ.

The CDR3 region is CASSFSSSIAVRGTQYF. The CDR3 DNA sequence: TGTGCCAGCAGCTTTTCCTCTTCTATAGCGGTCCGGGGGACCCAGTACTTC. V and J are TRBV7-9 and TRBJ2-5, with D possibly TRBD2 on 6 matching bases. The germline CDR1 and CDR2 sequences are SEHNR and FQNEAQ (reference sequence). The CDR3 runs 17 residues. V was shortened by 3 bases and J by 7 bases, with 24 bases between the two germline ends.

The V and J genes are TRBV13 and TRBJ1-1, with D tentatively TRBD1 (5 bases). Germline V gives CDR1 PRHDT, CDR2 FYEKMQ (reference sequence). V was shortened by 0 bases and J by 0 bases, with 11 bases between the two germline ends. The CDR3 extends over 16 amino acids. This CDR3 is CASSLGRGGLNTEAFF. DNA of the CDR3: TGTGCCAGCAGCTTAGGCCGGGGGGGACTGAACACTGAAGCTTTCTTT.

The J gene is TRBJ2-7, the V gene TRBV12-3 or TRBV12-4; 9 nucleotides line up with TRBD1. The CDR3 consists of 13 residues. The trim removed 5 bases at V and 5 bases at J, leaving 4 bases unmatched. CDR3 DNA: TGTGCCAGCAGTCGGGACAGGGTGGACGAGCAGTACTTC. Translated, it gives CASSRDRVDEQYF.

The rearrangement uses TRBV2 and TRBJ2-5, with 8 bases that match TRBD2. The CDR3 spans 16 residues. V lost 0 bases and J lost 3; bases outside the gene matches: 6. CDR1 SNHLY and CDR2 FYNNEI come from the germline V gene. CDR3 in amino acids: CASSEAPAGAEETQYF. The CDR3 coding sequence is TGTGCCAGCAGTGAAGCGCCAGCGGGGGCGGAAGAGACCCAGTACTTC.

The genes are TRBV27 and TRBJ1-5, with D hard to call. The CDR3 runs to 14 residues. Trimming cost V 6 bases and J 5 bases, with 14 bases left between them. Germline V lookup: CDR1 MNHEY, CDR2 SMNVEV (reference sequence). CDR3 bases: TGTGCCAGCAGCCCGCAGGAATTATATCAGCCCCAGCATTTT. It is translated as CASSPQELYQPQHF.

The chain employs TRBV24-1 and TRBJ2-1; 7 nucleotides match TRBD2. The V gene's germline CDR1 is KGHDR and CDR2 SFDVKD. CDR3 length equals 15 residues. The ends lost 5 bases at V and 4 bases at J; junction bases unmatched: 7. As DNA, the CDR3 is TGTGCCACCAGTGGACTAGCCCGAAATTACAATGAGCAGTTCTTC. It is translated as CATSGLARNYNEQFF.

This clone was seen a few times. The V call is TRBV11-2, the J call TRBJ1-1; TRBD1 is a possible D gene (6 bases). V was clipped by 1 base and J by 4 bases, with 7 bases between them. The germline V gene has CDR1 SGHAT and CDR2 FQNNGV. The CDR3 spans 13 residues. CDR3 in DNA: TGTGCCAGCAGCTTAGCAGGGGTCACTGAAGCTTTCTTT. This gives the protein CASSLAGVTEAFF.

The rearrangement links TRBV10-3 to TRBJ2-1; 8 bases agree with TRBD2. V lost 5 bases, J lost 7 bases, and 7 bases stayed unmatched. This CDR3 is built from 14 residues. From germline, CDR1 is ENHRY and CDR2 SYGVKD. CDR3: CAISPRGGRNEQFF. In DNA form, the CDR3 reads TGTGCCATCAGTCCCCGCGGGGGGAGGAATGAGCAGTTCTTC.

The chain couples TRBV7-2 to TRBJ2-3, with 7 bases fitting TRBD1. The V segment lost 4 bases and the J segment 2 bases; nucleotides outside the gene matches: 9. Germline CDR1 SGHTA, CDR2 FQGNSA. The CDR3 is 16 amino acids. The DNA for the CDR3 is TGTGCCAGCAGCTACCTAGGGGGCGCCGTCACAGATACGCAGTATTTT. Protein product: CASSYLGGAVTDTQYF.

The chain joins TRBV6-5 to TRBJ1-2; tentative D call: TRBD1 (6 bases). The germline CDR1 and CDR2 sequences are MNHEY and SVGAGI. The CDR3 is 13 amino acids. V lost 5 bases, J lost 2 bases, and 9 bases lay in between. CDR3 bases: TGTGCCAGCAGTCTTACAGGGAACTATGGCTACACCTTC. This codes for CASSLTGNYGYTF.

This clone has only a few counts. This chain joins TRBV19 and TRBJ1-5; the D is unclear. The CDR3 extends over 13 amino acids. The V end was cut by 4 bases, the J end by 5 bases, with 9 bases between. The germline CDR1 and CDR2 sequences are LNHDA and SQIVND (reference sequence). CDR3 nucleotides: TGTGCCAGTAGTAGTACTCCATATCAGCCCCAGCATTTT. Protein sequence: CASSSTPYQPQHF. The full variable domain, completed using reference TRBV19 and TRBJ1-5, is DGGITQSPKYLFRKEGQNVTLSCEQNLNHDAMYWYRQDPGQGLRLIYYSQIVNDFQKGDIAEGYSVSREKKESFPLTVTSAQKNPTAFYLCASSSTPYQPQHFGDGTRLSIL.

The chain carries TRBV7-2 and TRBJ2-3; 8 bases line up with TRBD2. CDR3 length equals 15 residues. The trim removed 5 bases at V and 6 bases at J, leaving 10 bases unmatched. From germline, CDR1 is SGHTA and CDR2 FQGNSA. CDR3 amino acids: CASSPQGLVGDTQYF. Written as DNA, the CDR3 is TGTGCCAGCAGCCCGCAGGGACTAGTAGGTGATACGCAGTATTTT.